These 5 T cell receptor beta chains came from one sample sequenced in a study of T cells after posttransplantation cyclophosphamide. Sequencing was performed with immunoSEQ multiplex PCR; in TCRdb, only in-frame clones are kept and a portion is missing. The sample shows roughly 8,000 clones, no singletons; the ten largest hold less than 11%. Treatment was busulfan-fludarabine conditioning, a marrow graft, and cyclophosphamide on days +3 and +4. The source was PBMCs, collected after allogeneic stem cell transplant with posttransplant cyclophosphamide. The origin of the receptors is a female patient in her fifties or sixties who received an allogeneic stem cell transplant from a related donor, was CMV-positive, and had no GVHD. T cells may partly derive from the graft donor.

This clone was picked up many times. The J gene is TRBJ1-2, the V gene TRBV29-1, with 8 bases that match TRBD1. V lost 4 bases, J lost 2 bases, and 3 bases stayed unmatched. Germline lookup yields CDR1 SQVTM and CDR2 ANQGSEA. The CDR3 totals 13 residues. The CDR3 sequence is CSVADRGNYGYTF. CDR3 nucleotide sequence: TGCAGCGTTGCAGACAGGGGCAACTATGGCTACACCTTC.

This clone has a count of ten or more. The chain carries TRBV12-5 and TRBJ2-1, with TRBD1 as a possible D gene (7 bases). Germline CDR1 reads LGHNT; CDR2 reads FRNRAP. Trimming removed 6 bases at V and 0 bases at J, with 39 bases between. CDR3 size: 24 residues. The CDR3 coding sequence is TGTGCTAGTGGACCCTGGACAGGCCCATCGATGCGGGGCTCGGACAGAGACTCCTACAATGAGCAGTTCTTC. Its protein product is CASGPWTGPSMRGSDRDSYNEQFF.

The table lists this clone with many counts. The CDR3 reads CASSKTLAGNQPQHF. As DNA, the CDR3 is TGTGCCAGCAGTAAAACTCTCGCGGGCAATCAGCCCCAGCATTTT. The chain is built from TRBV12-3 or TRBV12-4 and TRBJ1-5; D is uncertain. Between the trimmed V and J ends, which lost 5 bases and 2 bases, there was a span of 13 bases. The CDR3 consists of 15 residues.

The table lists this clone with many counts. This sequence joins TRBV7-9 and TRBJ1-1; a possible D gene is TRBD1 (6 bases). CDR1 and CDR2 (germline): SEHNR, FQNEAQ (reference sequence). This CDR3 comprises 13 residues. V lost 5 bases and J lost 2, with 9 bases in between. Here the CDR3 reads CASSHRENTEAFF. The CDR3 DNA follows: TGTGCCAGCAGCCACAGGGAAAACACTGAAGCTTTCTTT.

This clone was detected ten times or more. This rearrangement joins TRBV11-2 to TRBJ2-3; D is uncertain. The CDR3 consists of 11 residues. Trimming removed 6 bases at V and 3 bases at J, with 4 bases between. The germline V gene encodes CDR1 SGHAT and CDR2 FQNNGV. CDR3 amino acids: CASRGTDTQYF. The CDR3 region has the DNA TGTGCCAGCAGAGGGACAGATACGCAGTATTTT. The full variable domain, in which reference TRBV11-2 and TRBJ2-3 provide the parts outside the CDR3, is EAGVAQSPRYKIIEKRQSVAFWCNPISGHATLYWYQQILGQGPKLLIQFQNNGVVDDSQLPKDRFSAERLKGVDSTLKIQPAKLEDSAVYLCASRGTDTQYFGPGTRLTVL.